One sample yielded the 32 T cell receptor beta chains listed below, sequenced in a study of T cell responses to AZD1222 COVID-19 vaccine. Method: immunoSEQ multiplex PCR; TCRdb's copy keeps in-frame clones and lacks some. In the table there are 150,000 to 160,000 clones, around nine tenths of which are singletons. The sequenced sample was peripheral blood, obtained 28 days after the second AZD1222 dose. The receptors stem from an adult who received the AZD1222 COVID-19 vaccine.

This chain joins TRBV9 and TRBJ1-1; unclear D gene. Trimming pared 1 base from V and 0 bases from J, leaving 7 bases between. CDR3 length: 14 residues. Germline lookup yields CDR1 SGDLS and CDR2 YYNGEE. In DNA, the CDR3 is TGTGCCAGCAGCGTAAAATACATGAACACTGAAGCTTTCTTT. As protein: CASSVKYMNTEAFF.

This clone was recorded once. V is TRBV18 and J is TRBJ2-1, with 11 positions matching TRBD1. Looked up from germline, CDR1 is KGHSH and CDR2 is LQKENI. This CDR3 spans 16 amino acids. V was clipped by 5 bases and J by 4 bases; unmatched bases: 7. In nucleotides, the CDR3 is TGTGCCAGCTCAACCAGGGGACAGGGGGAATACAATGAGCAGTTCTTC. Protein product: CASSTRGQGEYNEQFF.

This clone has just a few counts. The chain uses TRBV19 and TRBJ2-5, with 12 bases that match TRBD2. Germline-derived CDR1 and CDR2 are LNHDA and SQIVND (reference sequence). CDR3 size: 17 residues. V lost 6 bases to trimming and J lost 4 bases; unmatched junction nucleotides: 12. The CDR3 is CASSTAEGLAGIETQYF. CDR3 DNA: TGTGCCAGTAGCACCGCCGAAGGACTAGCGGGGATAGAGACCCAGTACTTC.

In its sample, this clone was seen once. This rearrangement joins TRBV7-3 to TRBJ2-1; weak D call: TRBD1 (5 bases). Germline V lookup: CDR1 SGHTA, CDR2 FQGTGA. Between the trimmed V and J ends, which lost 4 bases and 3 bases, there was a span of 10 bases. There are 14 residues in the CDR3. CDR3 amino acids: CASSSQGYYNEQFF. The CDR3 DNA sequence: TGTGCCAGCAGCTCCCAGGGATACTACAATGAGCAGTTCTTC.

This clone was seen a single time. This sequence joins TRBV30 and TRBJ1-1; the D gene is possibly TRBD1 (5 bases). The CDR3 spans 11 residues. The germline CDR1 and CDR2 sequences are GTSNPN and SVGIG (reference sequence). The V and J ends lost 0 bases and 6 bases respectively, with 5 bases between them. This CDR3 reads CAWSVQAEAFF. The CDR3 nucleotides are TGTGCCTGGAGTGTACAGGCTGAAGCTTTCTTT.

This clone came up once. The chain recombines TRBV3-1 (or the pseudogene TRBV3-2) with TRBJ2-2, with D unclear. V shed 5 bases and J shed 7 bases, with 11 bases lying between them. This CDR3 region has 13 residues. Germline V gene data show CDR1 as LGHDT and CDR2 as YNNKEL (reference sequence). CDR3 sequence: CASSVLTSGELFF. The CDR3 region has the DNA TGTGCCAGCAGCGTACTGACCAGCGGGGAGCTGTTTTTT.

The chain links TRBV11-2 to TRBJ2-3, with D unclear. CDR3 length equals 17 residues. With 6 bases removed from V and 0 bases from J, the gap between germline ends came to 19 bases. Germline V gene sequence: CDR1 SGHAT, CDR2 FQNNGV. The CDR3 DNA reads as TGTGCCAGCAGGGGTGGAAAGGGTGGGGATAGCACAGATACGCAGTATTTT. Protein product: CASRGGKGGDSTDTQYF. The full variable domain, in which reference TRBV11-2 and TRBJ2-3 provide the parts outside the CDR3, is EAGVAQSPRYKIIEKRQSVAFWCNPISGHATLYWYQQILGQGPKLLIQFQNNGVVDDSQLPKDRFSAERLKGVDSTLKIQPAKLEDSAVYLCASRGGKGGDSTDTQYFGPGTRLTVL.

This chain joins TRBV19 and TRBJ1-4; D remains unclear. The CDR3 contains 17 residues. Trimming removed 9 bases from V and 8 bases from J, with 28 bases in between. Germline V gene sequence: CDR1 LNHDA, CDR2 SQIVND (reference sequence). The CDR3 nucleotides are TGTGCCAGCAAGGGCGCTGGGCGGTCTCTCATGTACGAAAAACTGTTTTTT. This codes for CASKGAGRSLMYEKLFF.

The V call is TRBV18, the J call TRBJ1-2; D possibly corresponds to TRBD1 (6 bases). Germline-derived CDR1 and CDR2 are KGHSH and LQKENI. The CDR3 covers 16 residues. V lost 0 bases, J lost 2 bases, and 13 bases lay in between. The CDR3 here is CASSPPSAGANYGYTF. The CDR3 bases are TGTGCCAGCTCACCACCGAGTGCGGGGGCGAACTATGGCTACACCTTC. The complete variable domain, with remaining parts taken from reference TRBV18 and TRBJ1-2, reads NAGVMQNPRHLVRRRGQEARLRCSPMKGHSHVYWYRQLPEEGLKFMVYLQKENIIDESGMPKERFSAEFPKEGPSILRIQQVVRGDSAAYFCASSPPSAGANYGYTFGSGTRLTVV.

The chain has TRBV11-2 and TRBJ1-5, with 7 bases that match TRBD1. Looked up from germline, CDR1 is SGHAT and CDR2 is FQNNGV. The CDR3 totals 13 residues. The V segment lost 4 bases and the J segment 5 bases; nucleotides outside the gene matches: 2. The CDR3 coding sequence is TGTGCCAGCAGCTGGGACAGAGATCAGCCCCAGCATTTT. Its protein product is CASSWDRDQPQHF.

CDR3 residues: CASSFGTGYGYTF. As DNA, the CDR3 is TGCGCCAGCAGCTTTGGGACAGGCTATGGCTACACCTTC. The chain combines TRBV5-1 with TRBJ1-2; the match to TRBD1 covers 8 bases. CDR1 is SGHRS and CDR2 is YFSETQ in the germline V gene. Trimming cost V 2 bases and J 4 bases; bases outside gene matches: 1. This CDR3 spans 13 amino acids. The full variable domain, completed using reference TRBV5-1 and TRBJ1-2, is KAGVTQTPRYLIKTRGQQVTLSCSPISGHRSVSWYQQTPGQGLQFLFEYFSETQRNKGNFPGRFSGRQFSNSRSEMNVSTLELGDSALYLCASSFGTGYGYTFGSGTRLTVV.

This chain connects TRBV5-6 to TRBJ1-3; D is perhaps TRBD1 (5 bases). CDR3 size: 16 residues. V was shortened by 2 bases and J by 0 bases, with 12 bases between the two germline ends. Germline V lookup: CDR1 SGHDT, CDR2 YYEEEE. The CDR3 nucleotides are TGTGCCAGCAGCTTTAATACAGGCGTCTCTGGAAACACCATATATTTT. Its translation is CASSFNTGVSGNTIYF.

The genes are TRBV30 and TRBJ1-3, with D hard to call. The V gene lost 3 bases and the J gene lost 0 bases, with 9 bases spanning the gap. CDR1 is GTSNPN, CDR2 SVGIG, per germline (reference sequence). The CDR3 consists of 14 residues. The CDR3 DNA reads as TGTGCCTGGAGCGAGGTTTTCTCTGGAAACACCATATATTTT. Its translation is CAWSEVFSGNTIYF.

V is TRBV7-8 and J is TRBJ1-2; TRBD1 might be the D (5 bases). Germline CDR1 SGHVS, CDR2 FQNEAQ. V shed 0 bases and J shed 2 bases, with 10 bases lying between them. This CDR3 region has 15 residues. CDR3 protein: CASSLAVTENYGYTF. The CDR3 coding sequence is TGTGCCAGCAGCTTAGCGGTGACAGAGAACTATGGCTACACCTTC.

CDR3 protein: CASSFRTGENQPQHF. The DNA for the CDR3 is TGTGCCAGCTCCTTTCGGACAGGGGAGAATCAGCCCCAGCATTTT. The gene calls are TRBV18 and TRBJ1-5, with TRBD1 matching 9 bases. Germline trimming cut 6 bases from V and 4 bases from J; bases unmatched to any gene: 7. CDR1 and CDR2 (germline): KGHSH, LQKENI. CDR3 length equals 15 residues.

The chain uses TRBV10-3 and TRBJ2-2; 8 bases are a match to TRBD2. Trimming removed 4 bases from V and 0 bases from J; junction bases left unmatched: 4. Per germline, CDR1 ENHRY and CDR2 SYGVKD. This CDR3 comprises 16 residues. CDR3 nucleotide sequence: TGTGCCATCAGTGGGAATAGCGGGGCGAACACCGGGGAGCTGTTTTTT. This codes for CAISGNSGANTGELFF.

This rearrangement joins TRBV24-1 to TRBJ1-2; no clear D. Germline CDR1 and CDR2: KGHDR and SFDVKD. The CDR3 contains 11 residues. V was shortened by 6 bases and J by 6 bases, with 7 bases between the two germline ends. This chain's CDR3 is CATSSVNGYTF. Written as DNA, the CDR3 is TGTGCCACCAGTAGCGTGAATGGCTACACCTTC.

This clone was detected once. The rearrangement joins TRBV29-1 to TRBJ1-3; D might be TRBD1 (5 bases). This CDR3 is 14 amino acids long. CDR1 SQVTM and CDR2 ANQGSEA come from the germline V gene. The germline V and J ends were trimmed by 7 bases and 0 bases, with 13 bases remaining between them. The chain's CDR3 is CSALWGSSGNTIYF. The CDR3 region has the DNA TGCAGCGCCCTCTGGGGGTCCTCTGGAAACACCATATATTTT.

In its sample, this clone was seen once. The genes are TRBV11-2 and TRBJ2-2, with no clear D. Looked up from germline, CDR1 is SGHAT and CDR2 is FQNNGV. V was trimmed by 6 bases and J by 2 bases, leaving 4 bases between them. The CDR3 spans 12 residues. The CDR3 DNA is TGTGCCAGCAGGTTCAACACCGGGGAGCTGTTTTTT. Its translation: CASRFNTGELFF.

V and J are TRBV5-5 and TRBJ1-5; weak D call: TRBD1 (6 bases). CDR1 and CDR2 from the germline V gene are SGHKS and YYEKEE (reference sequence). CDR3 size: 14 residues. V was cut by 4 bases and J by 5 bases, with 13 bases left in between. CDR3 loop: CASSLGQLDQPQHF. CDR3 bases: TGTGCCAGCAGCCTAGGACAGTTGGATCAGCCCCAGCATTTT.

The CDR3 DNA sequence: TGTGCCAGCAGCGTAGTTCCAGACACTGAAGCTTTCTTT. Translation: CASSVVPDTEAFF. This chain links TRBV9 with TRBJ1-1; unclear D gene. CDR1 is SGDLS and CDR2 is YYNGEE in the germline V gene. This CDR3 comprises 13 residues. V shed 0 bases and J shed 3 bases, with 6 bases lying between them.

The CDR3 sequence: CASSYHPKNTQYF. CDR3 bases: TGTGCCAGCAGTTACCATCCCAAAAATACGCAGTATTTT. This chain uses TRBV6-5 with TRBJ2-3; no clear D gene. The CDR3 totals 13 residues. Germline V CDR1 and CDR2: MNHEY, SVGAGI. V was clipped by 2 bases and J by 7 bases, with 10 bases between them.

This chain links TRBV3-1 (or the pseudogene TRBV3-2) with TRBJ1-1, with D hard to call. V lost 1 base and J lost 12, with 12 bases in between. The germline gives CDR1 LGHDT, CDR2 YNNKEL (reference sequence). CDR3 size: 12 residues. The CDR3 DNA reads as TGTGCCAGCAGCCAAGTTCTGGGAGTAACTTTCTTT. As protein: CASSQVLGVTFF.

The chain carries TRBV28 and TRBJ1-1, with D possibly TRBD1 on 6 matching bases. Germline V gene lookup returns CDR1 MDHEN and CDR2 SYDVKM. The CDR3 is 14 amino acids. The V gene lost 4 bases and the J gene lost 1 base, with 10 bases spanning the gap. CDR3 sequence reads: CASSYPGQNTEAFF. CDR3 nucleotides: TGTGCCAGCAGTTACCCGGGACAGAACACTGAAGCTTTCTTT.

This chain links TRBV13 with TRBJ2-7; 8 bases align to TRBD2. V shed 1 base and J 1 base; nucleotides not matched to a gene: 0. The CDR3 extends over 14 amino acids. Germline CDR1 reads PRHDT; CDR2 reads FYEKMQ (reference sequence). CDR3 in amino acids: CASSLERESYEQYF. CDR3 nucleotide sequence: TGTGCCAGCAGCTTAGAGCGGGAGTCCTACGAGCAGTACTTC. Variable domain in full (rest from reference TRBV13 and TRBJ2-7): AAGVIQSPRHLIKEKRETATLKCYPIPRHDTVYWYQQGPGQDPQFLISFYEKMQSDKGSIPDRFSAQQFSDYHSELNMSSLELGDSALYFCASSLERESYEQYFGPGTRLTVT.

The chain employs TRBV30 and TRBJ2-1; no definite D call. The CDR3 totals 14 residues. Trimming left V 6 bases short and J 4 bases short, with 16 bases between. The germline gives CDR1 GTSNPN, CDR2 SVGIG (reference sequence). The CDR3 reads CACNSGSRYNEQFF. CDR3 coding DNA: TGTGCCTGTAATTCCGGGTCTCGTTACAATGAGCAGTTCTTC.

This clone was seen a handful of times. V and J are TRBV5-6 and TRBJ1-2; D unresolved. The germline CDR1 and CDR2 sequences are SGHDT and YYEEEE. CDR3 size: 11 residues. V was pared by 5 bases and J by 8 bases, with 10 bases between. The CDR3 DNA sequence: TGTGCCAGCAGGCGACTGGGAGGCTACACCTTC. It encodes CASRRLGGYTF.

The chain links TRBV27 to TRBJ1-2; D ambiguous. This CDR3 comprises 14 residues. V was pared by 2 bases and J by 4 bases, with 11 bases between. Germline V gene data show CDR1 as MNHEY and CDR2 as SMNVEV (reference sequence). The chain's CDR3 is CASSLRGRGYGYTF. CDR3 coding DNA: TGTGCCAGCAGTTTACGGGGTAGAGGCTATGGCTACACCTTC.

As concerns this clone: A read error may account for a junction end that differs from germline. The CDR3 bases are TGTGCCAGCAGCTCCGGGCTAACTGCAGCTTTCTTT. This gives the protein CASSSGLTAAFF. The chain has TRBV7-2 and TRBJ1-1; the D is unclear. This CDR3 contains 12 residues. Germline V CDR1 and CDR2: SGHTA, FQGNSA.

CDR3 residues: CASSLQRGGYAFF. The CDR3 region has the DNA TGTGCCAGCAGCCTCCAGAGGGGGGGTTACGCTTTCTTT. V and J are TRBV5-4 and TRBJ1-1; a possible D gene is TRBD1 (6 bases). CDR3 size: 13 residues. The germline V gene has CDR1 SGHNT and CDR2 YYREEE (reference sequence). V shed 4 bases and J shed 11 bases, with 18 bases lying between them.

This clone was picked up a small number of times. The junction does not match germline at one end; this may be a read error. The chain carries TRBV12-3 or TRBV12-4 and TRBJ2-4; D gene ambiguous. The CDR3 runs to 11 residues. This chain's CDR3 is CASGLGSLRDF. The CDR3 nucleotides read TGTGCCAGCGGCTTGGGGTCTCTTAGGGACTTC.

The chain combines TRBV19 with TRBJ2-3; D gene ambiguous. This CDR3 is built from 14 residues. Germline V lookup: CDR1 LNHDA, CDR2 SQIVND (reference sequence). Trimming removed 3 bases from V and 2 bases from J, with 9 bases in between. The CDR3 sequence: CASSISYDTDTQYF. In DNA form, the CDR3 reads TGTGCCAGTAGTATTTCCTACGACACAGATACGCAGTATTTT. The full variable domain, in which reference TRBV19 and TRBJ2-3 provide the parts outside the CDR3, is DGGITQSPKYLFRKEGQNVTLSCEQNLNHDAMYWYRQDPGQGLRLIYYSQIVNDFQKGDIAEGYSVSREKKESFPLTVTSAQKNPTAFYLCASSISYDTDTQYFGPGTRLTVL.